In its sample, the clone carrying this TCR beta chain was seen once. CDR1 and CDR2 from the germline V gene are LGHNA and YNFKEQ. This CDR3 has 14 residues. Trimming stripped 4 bases from V and 3 bases from J, with 12 bases between. The record originates from a study of shared T cell receptors in the human thymus. The protocol was immunoSEQ multiplex PCR, while the TCRdb copy is restricted to in-frame clones and leaves out a portion. In the table there are some 700,000 clones, approximately 88% of which are singletons. The sample was also linked to a second study, of human thymus T cells. That work states: Finnish infants who were healthy and having corrective surgery for congenital heart defects made up the donors. In corrective heart surgery, resections were taken, and these provided the thymus tissue. Apparent skewing of V and J gene usage characterized both thymic and blood repertoires. Highly overlapping thymic repertoires in unrelated individuals were reported by related research.

The material sequenced was thymocytes. This clonotype originated in a boy in the first two years of life with a congenital heart defect. The chain joins TRBV4-2 to TRBJ2-5, with D maybe TRBD1 (5 bases). The CDR3 region has the DNA TGTGCCAGCAGCCGGGGCAGCAAGAAAGAGACCCAGTACTTC. It specifies CASSRGSKKETQYF.